The following is a T cell receptor beta chain sequence with its context. Trimming shortened V by 4 bases and J by 3 bases, and 15 bases separated the two germline ends. The length of the CDR3 is 16 residues. Germline V gene data show CDR1 as SNHLY and CDR2 as FYNNEI. Authors' analysis steps: It was from reference gene primer amplification that nucleated cell counts were estimated. Libraries were prepared by immunoSEQ multiplex PCR; TCRdb keeps only in-frame clonotypes and omits some of them. V, J and clone size are taken as reported in that table, and D and trimming were inferred from the DNA itself. The table lists about 64,000 clones, approximately 91% of them singletons. This sample was taken from a study of blood T cell repertoires in COVID-19. Study-level information: Samples of COVID-19 (acute and convalescent) were obtained from the United States, Italy and Spain. The analysed material was cDNA or gDNA that came from T cells, B-cell-depleted T cells, or PBMCs.

The receptor was derived from a human donor in a cohort sampled during active COVID-19. Sequenced material: peripheral blood. The V call is TRBV2, the J call TRBJ2-2, with D maybe TRBD1 (5 bases). The CDR3 DNA reads TGTGCCAGCAGTGGGTTGTCAGGGCAGTACACCGGGGAGCTGTTTTTT. Its translation: CASSGLSGQYTGELFF.